One and the same sample provided the 14 T cell receptor beta chains below, sequenced in a study of blood T cell repertoires in COVID-19. Clones were sequenced by immunoSEQ multiplex PCR, and TCRdb holds only the in-frame ones, with some missing. There are 65,000 to 80,000 clones in the sample; more than 70% occur only once, and more than 2.5% lies in the top ten. Sequenced material: peripheral blood. Receptors were obtained from a man aged 70-80 years with active or convalescent COVID-19.

The chain carries TRBV6-1 and TRBJ2-2; 7 nucleotides align to TRBD1. The CDR3 is 16 residues long. The germline CDR1 and CDR2 sequences are MNHNS and SASEGT. The ends lost 4 bases at V and 3 bases at J; junction bases unmatched: 8. CDR3 protein: CASSGQGGQYTGELFF. The CDR3 nucleotides read TGTGCCAGCAGTGGGCAAGGGGGCCAATACACCGGGGAGCTGTTTTTT.

The V call is TRBV19, the J call TRBJ2-7; 10 nucleotides agree with TRBD1. CDR3 size: 14 residues. Per germline, CDR1 LNHDA and CDR2 SQIVND (reference sequence). Losses at the gene ends were 4 bases for V and 3 bases for J; bases not matched to a gene: 3. The CDR3 spells CASSRTGGLYEQYF. CDR3 bases: TGTGCCAGTAGTAGGACAGGGGGGCTCTACGAGCAGTACTTC.

The chain is built from TRBV6-2 or TRBV6-3 and TRBJ2-5, with 10 bases identical to TRBD2. The V gene end was trimmed by 5 bases and the J gene end by 1 base; junction bases not matched to a gene: 7. The germline V gene encodes CDR1 MNHEY and CDR2 SVGEGT. The CDR3 extends over 16 amino acids. This chain's CDR3 is CASSIVSGGLQETQYF. The CDR3 DNA reads TGTGCCAGCAGTATCGTTAGCGGGGGGCTCCAAGAGACCCAGTACTTC.

This clone turned up a few times. The rearrangement links TRBV19 to TRBJ1-1; D unresolved. Germline CDR1 reads LNHDA; CDR2 reads SQIVND (reference sequence). The CDR3 spans 13 residues. Trimming left V 3 bases short and J 1 base short, with 6 bases between. The CDR3: CASSISRNTEAFF. CDR3 bases: TGTGCCAGTAGTATTAGTCGGAACACTGAAGCTTTCTTT.

This clone has just a few counts. The V gene is TRBV10-1, the J gene TRBJ2-2; TRBD2 aligns across 10 bases. CDR3 length equals 14 residues. J gave up 5 bases and V 5 bases, and 2 bases lay outside the gene matches. Germline lookup yields CDR1 WNHNN and CDR2 SYGVQD (reference sequence). The CDR3 sequence: CASSLSGRTGELFF. CDR3 in DNA: TGCGCCAGCAGTCTTAGCGGGAGGACCGGGGAGCTGTTTTTT.

J is TRBJ1-6 and V is TRBV19; 11 positions match TRBD1. The CDR3 has 14 amino acids. The J segment lost 9 bases and the V segment lost 4 bases, leaving 2 bases of the junction unmatched. Germline V gene data show CDR1 as LNHDA and CDR2 as SQIVND (reference sequence). In nucleotides, the CDR3 is TGTGCCAGTAGTAGGACAGGGGGCTTTTCACCCCTCCACTTT. Its protein is CASSRTGGFSPLHF.

This clone was observed a single time. The J gene is TRBJ1-5, the V gene TRBV19; unclear D gene. This CDR3 spans 13 amino acids. Germline V CDR1 and CDR2: LNHDA, SQIVND (reference sequence). Trimming removed 3 bases from V and 6 bases from J, with 9 bases in between. The CDR3 sequence: CASSMDSVQPQHF. CDR3 DNA sequence: TGTGCCAGTAGTATGGACTCAGTTCAGCCCCAGCATTTT.

The gene calls are TRBV14 and TRBJ2-7; D may be TRBD2 (5 bases). This CDR3 is 19 amino acids long. From germline, CDR1 is SGHDN and CDR2 FVKESK. V was pared by 1 base and J by 1 base, with 23 bases between. DNA for the CDR3: TGTGCCAGCAGCCAAGCCCGACGTCTCCTAGAGGGTGATTCCTACGAGCAGTACTTC. It codes for CASSQARRLLEGDSYEQYF.

The V and J genes are TRBV12-5 and TRBJ1-5; D is unresolved. Germline V gene sequence: CDR1 LGHNT, CDR2 FRNRAP. This CDR3 is 13 amino acids long. Trimming removed 7 bases at V and 0 bases at J, with 7 bases between. The CDR3 reads CASALNSNQPQHF. CDR3 nucleotide sequence: TGTGCTAGTGCCCTTAATAGCAATCAGCCCCAGCATTTT.

V gene TRBV2 combines with J gene TRBJ2-1, with TRBD2 as a possible D gene (6 bases). Germline V gene sequence: CDR1 SNHLY, CDR2 FYNNEI. Trimming cost V 9 bases and J 5 bases, with 20 bases left between them. This CDR3 has 15 amino acids. The CDR3 region is CASRLVHIAHNEQFF. CDR3 coding DNA: TGTGCCAGTCGACTAGTCCACATCGCTCACAATGAGCAGTTCTTC.

This chain connects TRBV4-2 to TRBJ2-5; 13 bases align to TRBD2. V dropped 3 bases and J dropped 7; count of bases not matched to a gene: 5. In germline, CDR1 is LGHNA, CDR2 YNFKEQ. The CDR3 is made up of 15 amino acids. The CDR3 region has the DNA TGTGCCAGCAGCCACGGGACTAGCGGGGAGGGGACCCAGTACTTC. It is translated as CASSHGTSGEGTQYF.

The chain is built from TRBV7-2 and TRBJ2-1, with D unclear. CDR1 and CDR2 from the germline V gene are SGHTA and FQGNSA. The V end was cut by 5 bases, the J end by 3 bases, with 14 bases between. The CDR3 runs to 15 residues. DNA for the CDR3: TGTGCCAGCAGCACGCCTCCTAATAGCTACAATGAGCAGTTCTTC. It is translated as CASSTPPNSYNEQFF.

The V and J genes are TRBV7-9 and TRBJ2-1; 7 nucleotides line up with TRBD2. Trimming took 1 base from V and 8 from J; bases not matched to a gene: 8. Germline V lookup: CDR1 SEHNR, CDR2 FQNEAQ (reference sequence). The length of the CDR3 is 15 residues. As DNA, the CDR3 is TGTGCCAGCAGCTTAGAGAGACTAGCTGTCGATGAGCAGTTCTTC. Translation gives CASSLERLAVDEQFF.

The chain recombines TRBV3-1 (or the pseudogene TRBV3-2) with TRBJ2-5; a possible D gene is TRBD2 (7 bases). Trimming stripped 4 bases from V and 1 base from J, with 13 bases between. This CDR3 region has 15 residues. Germline lookup yields CDR1 LGHDT and CDR2 YNNKEL (reference sequence). CDR3 sequence reads: CASSRARGPQETQYF. The CDR3 DNA reads TGTGCCAGCAGCCGCGCGCGGGGGCCCCAAGAGACCCAGTACTTC.